A selection of T cell receptor beta chains follows, all from one sample in a study of T cells after yellow fever vaccination. MiXCR, applied by TCRdb to the 5' RACE reads, yields one record per CDR3 protein. Of 250,000 to 350,000 distinct CDR3 sequences listed, roughly 8.7% were seen once; the top ten hold around 3.1%. Material: CD4+ T cells sorted from PBMCs, obtained 5 days after the yellow fever booster vaccination. These receptors all stem from a man aged 18 to 35 who received the YFV17D yellow fever vaccine. Each CDR3 is given with its conserved first and last residue. The order of the fields is V gene, J gene, D gene, clone size, CDR3 DNA, CDR3 protein. The D gene is left open where the match is weak. Size values are once, few and many counts, or a class for expanded clones, and some rows have none.

>TRBV5-1|TRBJ2-5|TRBD2|few
TGCGCCAGCAGGGGAGGGCCCCCTCAAGAGACCCAGTACTTC
CASRGGPPQETQYF
>TRBV7-3|TRBJ2-2|TRBD2|NA
TGTGCCAGCGCCTGGGGGGGGGTCACCGGGGAGCTGTTTTTT
CASAWGGVTGELFF
>TRBV5-1|TRBJ1-5|TRBD1|few
TGCGCCAGCAGCTCGGGACAGGGAACACAGCCCCAGCATTTT
CASSSGQGTQPQHF
>TRBV5-1|TRBJ1-2|TRBD1|NA
TGCGCCAGCAGCCTCGGGACAGGGGGCTTCGGCTACACCTTC
CASSLGTGGFGYTF
>TRBV18|TRBJ1-3|NA|NA
TGTGCCAGCTCACTCACGGATCCCTCTGGAAACACCATATATTTT
CASSLTDPSGNTIYF
>TRBV7-2|TRBJ2-3|TRBD2|NA
TGTGCCAGCAGCTTAGCCCGGGGGGGCCTCTTAGATACGCAGTATTTT
CASSLARGGLLDTQYF
>TRBV29-1|TRBJ2-1|TRBD1|NA
TGCACCGCCGAGAGGACAGGGGTTTTTGAGCAGTTCTTC
CTAERTGVFEQFF
>TRBV3-1|TRBJ1-2|NA|NA
TGTGCCAGCAGCCAAGATCAATATTTTGGCTACAGCTTC
CASSQDQYFGYSF
>TRBV25-1|TRBJ2-7|TRBD1|NA
TGTGCCAGCAGTGAATGGGGACAGGGACTCTACGAGCAGTACTTC
CASSEWGQGLYEQYF
>TRBV2|TRBJ2-5|TRBD1|many
TGTGCCACCGAGAGGGACAGCCAAGAGACCCAGTACTTC
CATERDSQETQYF
>TRBV4-1|TRBJ1-2|NA|NA
TGCGCCAGCAGCCATCCAGTTCACCGCTATGGCTACACCTTC
CASSHPVHRYGYTF
>TRBV27|TRBJ1-4|TRBD1|few
TGTGCCAGCAGTTTTACAGGGGGCAACGAAAAACTGTTTTTT
CASSFTGGNEKLFF
>TRBV14|TRBJ2-7|TRBD2|NA
TGTGCCAGCAGCCGGACTAGCGCCCACGAGCAGTACTTC
CASSRTSAHEQYF
>TRBV10-3|TRBJ2-6|TRBD1|few
TGTGCCACCGGATTCGCAGGGACAGGGGCTACTGGGGCCAACGTCCTGACTTTC
CATGFAGTGATGANVLTF
>TRBV28|TRBJ1-2|TRBD1|NA
TGTGCCAGCAGTTTCGGGACAGGGGGTGTCTATGGCTACACCTTC
CASSFGTGGVYGYTF
>TRBV2|TRBJ2-3|NA|NA
TGTGCCAGCAGGAAGAGATGGGGCACAGATACGCAGTATTTT
CASRKRWGTDTQYF
>TRBV6-5|TRBJ2-1|NA|NA
TGTGCCAGCTCAACAGAGGGGGGGGACCGGGATGAGCAGTTCTTC
CASSTEGGDRDEQFF
>TRBV10-3|TRBJ2-3|NA|NA
TGTGCCATCAGACGAGACCAGGCAACAGATACGCAGTATTTT
CAIRRDQATDTQYF
>TRBV21-1|TRBJ1-5|NA|NA
TGTGCCAGCAGCAAAGGGCGGGCCAGTGGCTGCAATCAGCCCCAGCATTTT
CASSKGRASGCNQPQHF
>TRBV6-2/TRBV6-3|TRBJ2-3|TRBD2|NA
TGTGCCAGCATGGAAACGCCCCGGGGGGGCACAGATACGCAGTATTTT
CASMETPRGGTDTQYF
>TRBV5-1|TRBJ2-1|NA|NA
TGCGCCAGCAGCTTGCTGGAGAGCTCCTACAATGAGCAGTTCTTC
CASSLLESSYNEQFF
>TRBV4-1|TRBJ2-1|NA|NA
TGCGCCAGCGGCGGGGCCTGGTACAATGAGCAGTTCTTC
CASGGAWYNEQFF
>TRBV18|TRBJ2-2|NA|NA
TGTGCCAGCTCAGTGAGGAGAAGCTCAAACACCGGGGAGCTGTTTTTT
CASSVRRSSNTGELFF
>TRBV27|TRBJ1-6|NA|NA
TGTGCCAGCAGTTTAACGATAGGATCCCCAGGTGATTCACCCCTCCACTTT
CASSLTIGSPGDSPLHF
>TRBV5-6|TRBJ1-3|NA|many
TGTGCCAGCAGCTTAACAGGTGCTGGAAACACCATATATTTT
CASSLTGAGNTIYF
>TRBV20-1|TRBJ2-5|TRBD2|NA
TGCAGTGCTAGTTCAGCGGGGGGGCCCCAAGAGACCCAGTACTTC
CSASSAGGPQETQYF
>TRBV6-5|TRBJ1-2|NA|NA
TGTGCCAGCAGTTACTTGTCAGGAAACTATGGCTACACCTTC
CASSYLSGNYGYTF
>TRBV7-9|TRBJ2-1|NA|few
TGTGCCAGCAGCACGGACATGATGAGGTACAATGAGCAGTTCTTC
CASSTDMMRYNEQFF
>TRBV6-4|TRBJ2-3|NA|NA
TGTGCCAGCAGCGTAGGGGGTTGCACGCAGTATTTT
CASSVGGCTQYF
>TRBV27|TRBJ1-5|NA|NA
TGTGCCAGCAGTTTATTTGGCAGGAACAATCAGCCCCAGCATTTT
CASSLFGRNNQPQHF
>TRBV25-1|TRBJ2-1|TRBD2|many
TGTGCCAGCAGTGTTATAGCGGGGGGGCCTGGAATGGAATATGAGCAGTTCTTC
CASSVIAGGPGMEYEQFF
>TRBV20-1|TRBJ2-3|TRBD1|NA
TGCAGTGCTAGTGAGGGGACAGGGTTGTCAGATACGCAGTATTTT
CSASEGTGLSDTQYF
>TRBV5-1|TRBJ2-7|TRBD2|many
TGCGCCAGCAGCGCCGGCGGGACTAGCCGCTACGAGCAGTACTTC
CASSAGGTSRYEQYF
>TRBV5-5|TRBJ2-1|TRBD1|few
TGTGCCAGCGGCCCTTACGGGACAGGGGGCAGTGAGCAGTTCTTC
CASGPYGTGGSEQFF
>TRBV4-2|TRBJ1-1|NA|few
TGTGCCAGCAGCCAAGATCCCGGGGGGGCCAACACTGAAGCTTTCTTT
CASSQDPGGANTEAFF
>TRBV4-2|TRBJ2-6|NA|few
TGTGCCAGCAGCCAAGCTCGGCTCTCTGGGGCCAACGTCCTGACTTTC
CASSQARLSGANVLTF
>TRBV24-1|TRBJ2-3|TRBD1|many
TGTGCCACCAGTGTGGGACAGGGAGGGGATACGCAGTATTTT
CATSVGQGGDTQYF
>TRBV24-1|TRBJ1-1|NA|NA
TGTGCCACCAGTGACGGACAGAAGAACACTGAAGCTTTCTTT
CATSDGQKNTEAFF
>TRBV6-5|TRBJ1-6|TRBD1|many
TGTGCCAGCAGACGGACAGGGGGATCCTATAATTCACCCCTCCACTTT
CASRRTGGSYNSPLHF
>TRBV5-1|TRBJ2-7|NA|few
TGCGCCAGCAGCCTGGAATGGGGAGTGAGGGAGCAGTACTTC
CASSLEWGVREQYF
>TRBV6-6|TRBJ2-7|NA|few
TGTGCCAGTAACCGTGGGATTGGGTACGAGCAGTACTTC
CASNRGIGYEQYF
>TRBV7-9|TRBJ2-1|NA|few
TGTGCCAGCAGCCCACTGAGCAATGAGCAGTTCTTC
CASSPLSNEQFF
>TRBV7-9|TRBJ1-1|NA|NA
TGTGCCAGCAGCTTTTCCCCAGAGCTGAACACTGAAGCTTTCTTT
CASSFSPELNTEAFF
>TRBV7-6|TRBJ2-1|NA|many
TGTGCCAGCAGCTTAGCAACGACTACCAATGAGCAGTTCTTC
CASSLATTTNEQFF
>TRBV6-1|TRBJ2-3|NA|few
TGTGCCAGCAGTCTGGGACACCAAGGAGGCACAGATACGCAGTATTTT
CASSLGHQGGTDTQYF
>TRBV7-8|TRBJ2-3|NA|NA
TGTGCCAGCAGCATCAGCCGGGTTTTCACAGATACGCAGTATTTT
CASSISRVFTDTQYF
>TRBV7-3|TRBJ2-3|NA|few
TGTGCCAGCGGGCCAGGAGGGGCAGATACGCAGTATTTT
CASGPGGADTQYF
>TRBV7-8|TRBJ2-6|NA|NA
TGTGCCAGCAGCTCAAGAGGGTTCCCCGGGGCCAACGTCCTGACTTTC
CASSSRGFPGANVLTF
>TRBV7-2|TRBJ2-1|TRBD2|few
TGTGCCAGCAGCACCCCAAAACGGGGGGGGGCCGTGAGCTCCTACAATGAGCAGTTCTTC
CASSTPKRGGAVSSYNEQFF
>TRBV7-2|TRBJ2-7|TRBD2|NA
TGTGCCAGCAGGCGGATCCCCACGGGGGGGCCCTACGAGCAGTACTTC
CASRRIPTGGPYEQYF
>TRBV6-2/TRBV6-3|TRBJ2-5|TRBD2|NA
TGTGCCAGCAGTTACCCCTCCCGGGGGGGGGGCCTTCAAGAGACCCAGTACTTC
CASSYPSRGGGLQETQYF
>TRBV7-9|TRBJ2-5|TRBD2|few
TGTGCCAGCAGTCGATATAGCGGGGGGCTGGAGACCCAGTACTTC
CASSRYSGGLETQYF
>TRBV7-2|TRBJ2-2|NA|NA
TGTGCCAGCAGCCAACAAGTCGCGAACACCGGGGAGCTGTTTTTT
CASSQQVANTGELFF